The rows below give T cell receptor beta chains drawn from one sample of a study of cytomegalovirus exposure and HLA in healthy donors. The data were produced by immunoSEQ multiplex PCR, yet TCRdb's version contains in-frame clones alone and is incomplete. The sample has 70,000 to 100,000 clones, 80% seen once. Sample: PBMCs. The receptor set was obtained from a man over 45 in good health and CMV-seropositive. CDR3s include the opening cysteine and the closing phenylalanine or tryptophan. The order of the fields is D gene, J gene, V gene, clone size, CDR3 DNA, CDR3 protein. A D gene is named only where the DNA matches it firmly. For some rows the clone size is stated as once, few or many, or as a class when expanded; others skip it.

d_call: .; j_call: TRBJ2-7; v_call: TRBV27; clone_size: .; cdr3_nt: TGTGCCAGCAGTGGAGGGATTTCTAACTACGAGCAGTACTTC; cdr3_aa: CASSGGISNYEQYF
d_call: TRBD2; j_call: TRBJ2-4; v_call: TRBV7-9; clone_size: .; cdr3_nt: TGTGCCAGCAGCCCCCGGACTAGCGGGGAGCTAGCCAAAAACAGTCAGTACTTC; cdr3_aa: CASSPRTSGELAKNSQYF
d_call: .; j_call: TRBJ2-7; v_call: TRBV19; clone_size: .; cdr3_nt: TGTGCCAGTAGTTATAAAGCGGAGTTATACGAGCAGTACTTC; cdr3_aa: CASSYKAELYEQYF
d_call: TRBD2; j_call: TRBJ2-1; v_call: TRBV7-9; clone_size: few; cdr3_nt: TGTTCCAGCAGTCTGTGGGGGGGGATAGAGTACAATGAGCAGTTCTTC; cdr3_aa: CSSSLWGGIEYNEQFF
d_call: TRBD1; j_call: TRBJ2-5; v_call: TRBV30; clone_size: .; cdr3_nt: TGTGCCTGGAGAGCCGGGACAGTCGGGACCCAGTACTTC; cdr3_aa: CAWRAGTVGTQYF
d_call: TRBD1; j_call: TRBJ2-2; v_call: TRBV5-6; clone_size: .; cdr3_nt: TGTGCCAGCAGCCCGCGGACAGGGTGGAACACCGGGGAGCTGTTTTTT; cdr3_aa: CASSPRTGWNTGELFF
d_call: .; j_call: TRBJ1-3; v_call: TRBV12-5; clone_size: .; cdr3_nt: TGTGCTAGTGGGGGGGCAGGGCGCGCTGGAAACACCATATATTTT; cdr3_aa: CASGGAGRAGNTIYF
d_call: .; j_call: TRBJ2-1; v_call: TRBV20-1; clone_size: .; cdr3_nt: TGCAGTGCTAGGGTAGATATTGAGCAGTTCTTC; cdr3_aa: CSARVDIEQFF
d_call: TRBD2; j_call: TRBJ2-4; v_call: TRBV5-1; clone_size: .; cdr3_nt: TGCGCCAGCAGCTCGGGGGAGGGGAGGACCATTCAGTACTTC; cdr3_aa: CASSSGEGRTIQYF
d_call: .; j_call: TRBJ1-1; v_call: TRBV5-4; clone_size: once; cdr3_nt: TGTGCCAGCAGCTTGGCTGGGGGGGCAGGCACTGAAGCTTTCTTT; cdr3_aa: CASSLAGGAGTEAFF
d_call: TRBD1; j_call: TRBJ2-7; v_call: TRBV23-1; clone_size: once; cdr3_nt: TGCGCCAGCAGTCAAAGGGTAAGGGACAGCGAAGCTACAGAAAGCTCCTACGAGCAGTACTTC; cdr3_aa: CASSQRVRDSEATESSYEQYF
d_call: TRBD2; j_call: TRBJ2-3; v_call: TRBV30; clone_size: .; cdr3_nt: TGTGCCTGGAGTCTACTAGCGGTCACAGATACGCAGTATTTT; cdr3_aa: CAWSLLAVTDTQYF
d_call: .; j_call: TRBJ2-7; v_call: TRBV5-4; clone_size: .; cdr3_nt: TGTGCCAGCAGCCTAGGGACGGACAGTTGGGCGTACTTC; cdr3_aa: CASSLGTDSWAYF
d_call: .; j_call: TRBJ2-7; v_call: TRBV15; clone_size: .; cdr3_nt: TGTGCCACCAGCAGAGATCCCATTTCTAAGCGGCTAGAAATCTACGAGCAGTACTTC; cdr3_aa: CATSRDPISKRLEIYEQYF
d_call: TRBD1; j_call: TRBJ1-3; v_call: TRBV7-8; clone_size: .; cdr3_nt: TGTGCCAGCAGCTTAGCTAGGACAGGGGAAGGAAACACCATATATTTT; cdr3_aa: CASSLARTGEGNTIYF
d_call: .; j_call: TRBJ1-3; v_call: TRBV4-2; clone_size: .; cdr3_nt: TGTGCCAGCAGCCCAACACGAGGCACCATATATTTT; cdr3_aa: CASSPTRGTIYF
d_call: .; j_call: TRBJ2-7; v_call: TRBV7-9; clone_size: .; cdr3_nt: TGTTCCAGCAGCTTAGCACAGGTGGGGACCTACGAGCAGTACTTC; cdr3_aa: CSSSLAQVGTYEQYF
d_call: .; j_call: TRBJ1-4; v_call: TRBV6-1; clone_size: few; cdr3_nt: TGTGCCAGCAGTGTCGGACAGACTAATGAAAAACTGTTTTTT; cdr3_aa: CASSVGQTNEKLFF
d_call: .; j_call: TRBJ1-1; v_call: TRBV7-9; clone_size: .; cdr3_nt: TGTGCCAGCAGCTCCGAGGGGAGGTACACTGAAGCTTTCTTT; cdr3_aa: CASSSEGRYTEAFF
d_call: .; j_call: TRBJ2-7; v_call: TRBV5-4; clone_size: .; cdr3_nt: TGTGCCAGCAGCTTGGGGTCAGGTTACTACGAGCAGTACTTC; cdr3_aa: CASSLGSGYYEQYF
d_call: .; j_call: TRBJ1-3; v_call: TRBV7-8; clone_size: .; cdr3_nt: TGTGCCAGCAGCTCGCCGGGAGAAGGCGGAGGAAACACCATATATTTT; cdr3_aa: CASSSPGEGGGNTIYF
d_call: TRBD2; j_call: TRBJ2-5; v_call: TRBV7-9; clone_size: .; cdr3_nt: TGTGCCAGCAGCCCAGCAGCCGGGACTAGCGGGGAGAGTATGGAGACCCAGTACTTC; cdr3_aa: CASSPAAGTSGESMETQYF
d_call: TRBD2; j_call: TRBJ2-7; v_call: TRBV28; clone_size: .; cdr3_nt: TGTGCCAGCAGTTTGGAGCGGCGTAGCGGGGCCTCCTACGAGCAGTACTTC; cdr3_aa: CASSLERRSGASYEQYF
d_call: .; j_call: TRBJ1-2; v_call: TRBV19; clone_size: .; cdr3_nt: TGTGCCAGTAGTCCTCGCAGGGGATCCTATGGCTACACCTTC; cdr3_aa: CASSPRRGSYGYTF
d_call: TRBD2; j_call: TRBJ2-5; v_call: TRBV4-1; clone_size: few; cdr3_nt: TGCGCCAGCAGCTCGGGGCCTCTAGCGGGTCAAGAGACCCAGTACTTC; cdr3_aa: CASSSGPLAGQETQYF
d_call: .; j_call: TRBJ1-4; v_call: TRBV9; clone_size: few; cdr3_nt: TGTGCCAGCAGCGTAGGTTTGGCAGGGCGGGAAAAACTGTTTTTT; cdr3_aa: CASSVGLAGREKLFF
d_call: TRBD1; j_call: TRBJ1-1; v_call: TRBV4-1; clone_size: .; cdr3_nt: TGCGCCAGCAGCCAGAATGACAGGGCCCAATTGAACACTGAAGCTTTCTTT; cdr3_aa: CASSQNDRAQLNTEAFF
d_call: TRBD2; j_call: TRBJ2-5; v_call: TRBV7-9; clone_size: .; cdr3_nt: TGTGCCAGCAGCTTAGTAGCGGGGGCTCAAGAGACCCAGTACTTC; cdr3_aa: CASSLVAGAQETQYF
d_call: TRBD1; j_call: TRBJ1-1; v_call: TRBV5-5; clone_size: .; cdr3_nt: TGTGCCAGCAGCTTACAGGGGTGGGGAAACACTGAAGCTTTCTTT; cdr3_aa: CASSLQGWGNTEAFF
d_call: .; j_call: TRBJ2-7; v_call: TRBV7-2; clone_size: .; cdr3_nt: TGTGCCAGCAGCGTACTTGAGAGCTCCTACGAGCAGTACTTC; cdr3_aa: CASSVLESSYEQYF
d_call: TRBD1; j_call: TRBJ1-2; v_call: TRBV7-9; clone_size: few; cdr3_nt: TGTTCCAGCAGCTTAGGGGGCGGAGGGGGCATCGGTGGCTACACCTTC; cdr3_aa: CSSSLGGGGGIGGYTF
d_call: .; j_call: TRBJ1-1; v_call: TRBV25-1; clone_size: .; cdr3_nt: TGTGCCAGCAGTGAAGCGGCAGGGGCGGCTGAAGCTTTCTTT; cdr3_aa: CASSEAAGAAEAFF
d_call: TRBD1; j_call: TRBJ1-2; v_call: TRBV30; clone_size: .; cdr3_nt: TGTGCCTGGAGGGACAGGGTAAGCGGTTCCTATGGCTACACCTTC; cdr3_aa: CAWRDRVSGSYGYTF
d_call: TRBD1; j_call: TRBJ1-4; v_call: TRBV2; clone_size: once; cdr3_nt: TGTGCCAGCAGTGAAGCGACAGGGGAGATTGAAAAACTGTTTTTT; cdr3_aa: CASSEATGEIEKLFF
d_call: TRBD1; j_call: TRBJ1-3; v_call: TRBV4-1; clone_size: .; cdr3_nt: TGCGCCAGCAGCCGACAGGGCGTGGGTGGAAACACCATATATTTT; cdr3_aa: CASSRQGVGGNTIYF
d_call: .; j_call: TRBJ1-1; v_call: TRBV19; clone_size: .; cdr3_nt: TGTGCCAGCGGACTTTCACCGAACACTGAAGCTTTCTTT; cdr3_aa: CASGLSPNTEAFF
d_call: TRBD1; j_call: TRBJ2-3; v_call: TRBV5-1; clone_size: .; cdr3_nt: TGCGCCAGCAGCAGAGGGACAGGGACTACCACAGATACGCAGTATTTT; cdr3_aa: CASSRGTGTTTDTQYF
d_call: TRBD1; j_call: TRBJ1-3; v_call: TRBV5-1; clone_size: .; cdr3_nt: TGCGCCAGCAGCTTGTGGGGACAGGGGTCTGGAAACACCATATATTTT; cdr3_aa: CASSLWGQGSGNTIYF
d_call: TRBD1; j_call: TRBJ2-4; v_call: TRBV7-9; clone_size: .; cdr3_nt: TGTGCCAGCAGCGCACAGGGGAACATTCAGTACTTC; cdr3_aa: CASSAQGNIQYF
d_call: .; j_call: TRBJ2-1; v_call: TRBV18; clone_size: .; cdr3_nt: TGTGCCAGCTCACTTAGAGGAGATGATAATGAGCAGTTCTTC; cdr3_aa: CASSLRGDDNEQFF
d_call: .; j_call: TRBJ1-2; v_call: TRBV6-6; clone_size: .; cdr3_nt: TGTGCCAGCAGTTTCATACCAGGGGCCGGCGGCTACACCTTC; cdr3_aa: CASSFIPGAGGYTF
d_call: .; j_call: TRBJ1-3; v_call: TRBV5-1; clone_size: few; cdr3_nt: TGCGCCAGCAGCTCGGGACACGAAAGAAACACCATATATTTT; cdr3_aa: CASSSGHERNTIYF
d_call: TRBD1; j_call: TRBJ2-2; v_call: TRBV19; clone_size: .; cdr3_nt: TGTGCCAGTAGTAGACAGGGCGGGGAGCTGTTTTTT; cdr3_aa: CASSRQGGELFF
d_call: .; j_call: TRBJ1-5; v_call: TRBV2; clone_size: .; cdr3_nt: TGTGCCAGCAGTGAAGAGGGGAGGGGAGGAAATCAGCCCCAGCATTTT; cdr3_aa: CASSEEGRGGNQPQHF
d_call: .; j_call: TRBJ1-1; v_call: TRBV5-1; clone_size: once; cdr3_nt: TGCGCCAGCAGCTTGGCGGTGGTGGGGGGTTCAAACACTGAAGCTTTCTTT; cdr3_aa: CASSLAVVGGSNTEAFF
d_call: .; j_call: TRBJ2-5; v_call: TRBV6-1; clone_size: .; cdr3_nt: TGTGCCAGCAGTCCAGGGGTTTTAAGTACGGAGACCCAGTACTTC; cdr3_aa: CASSPGVLSTETQYF
d_call: .; j_call: TRBJ2-7; v_call: TRBV9; clone_size: .; cdr3_nt: TGTGCCAGCAGCGTAGGGTTCGAGGGAGACGAGCAGTACTTC; cdr3_aa: CASSVGFEGDEQYF
d_call: TRBD1; j_call: TRBJ2-2; v_call: TRBV5-1; clone_size: .; cdr3_nt: TGCGCCAGCAGCCAAACAGGGGGCACGGACACCGGGGAGCTGTTTTTT; cdr3_aa: CASSQTGGTDTGELFF
d_call: TRBD2; j_call: TRBJ2-1; v_call: TRBV25-1; clone_size: .; cdr3_nt: TGTGCCAGCAGTGAACTGAGCGGGGACGAGCAGTTCTTC; cdr3_aa: CASSELSGDEQFF
d_call: TRBD1; j_call: TRBJ2-7; v_call: TRBV11-1; clone_size: .; cdr3_nt: TGTGCCAGCAGCCTCCCGGGACAGGGCTACGAGCAGTACTTC; cdr3_aa: CASSLPGQGYEQYF
d_call: .; j_call: TRBJ2-1; v_call: TRBV27; clone_size: few; cdr3_nt: TGTGCCACCGCCGGCGAGTTAGCGAGATACAATGAGCAGTTCTTC; cdr3_aa: CATAGELARYNEQFF
d_call: .; j_call: TRBJ2-3; v_call: TRBV10-3; clone_size: .; cdr3_nt: TGTGCCATCAGTGATAGGGGTAACCCACGTAGCACAGATACGCAGTATTTT; cdr3_aa: CAISDRGNPRSTDTQYF
d_call: .; j_call: TRBJ1-4; v_call: TRBV2; clone_size: .; cdr3_nt: TGTGCCAGCTCAACGGGGGGCGGGAAACTGTTTTTT; cdr3_aa: CASSTGGGKLFF
d_call: TRBD2; j_call: TRBJ2-1; v_call: TRBV7-9; clone_size: .; cdr3_nt: TGTGCCAGCAGACGGACTAGCGGGATCTACAATGAGCAGTTCTTC; cdr3_aa: CASRRTSGIYNEQFF
d_call: .; j_call: TRBJ2-1; v_call: TRBV5-4; clone_size: once; cdr3_nt: TGTGCCAGCAGCCCTGGGACATTTTCCTACAATGAGCAGTTCTTC; cdr3_aa: CASSPGTFSYNEQFF
d_call: TRBD2; j_call: TRBJ2-1; v_call: TRBV2; clone_size: .; cdr3_nt: TGTGCCGTTAGCGGGGACTCCTACAATGAGCAGTTCTTC; cdr3_aa: CAVSGDSYNEQFF
d_call: .; j_call: TRBJ1-3; v_call: TRBV7-2; clone_size: .; cdr3_nt: TGTGCCAGCAGCTCAGGAGGGTTGAACACCATATATTTT; cdr3_aa: CASSSGGLNTIYF